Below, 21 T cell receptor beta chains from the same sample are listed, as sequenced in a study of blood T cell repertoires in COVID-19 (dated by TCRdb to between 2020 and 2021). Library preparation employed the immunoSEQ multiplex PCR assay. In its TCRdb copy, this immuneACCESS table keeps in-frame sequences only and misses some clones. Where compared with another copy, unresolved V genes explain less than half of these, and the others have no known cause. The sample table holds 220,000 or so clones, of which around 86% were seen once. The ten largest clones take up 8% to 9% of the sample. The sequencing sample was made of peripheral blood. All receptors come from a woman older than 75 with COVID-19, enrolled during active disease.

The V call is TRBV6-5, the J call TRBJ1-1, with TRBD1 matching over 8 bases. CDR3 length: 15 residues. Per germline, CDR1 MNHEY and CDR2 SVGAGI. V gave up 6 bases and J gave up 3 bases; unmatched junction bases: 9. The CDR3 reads CASSAVQGGDTEAFF. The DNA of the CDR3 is TGTGCCAGCAGCGCAGTACAGGGGGGGGACACTGAAGCTTTCTTT.

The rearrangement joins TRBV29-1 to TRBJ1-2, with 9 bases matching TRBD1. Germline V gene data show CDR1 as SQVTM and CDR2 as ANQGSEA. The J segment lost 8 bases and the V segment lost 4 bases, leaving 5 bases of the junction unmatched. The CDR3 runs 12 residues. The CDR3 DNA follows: TGCAGCGTTGGGGGACAGGGTCAGGGCTACACCTTC. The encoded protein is CSVGGQGQGYTF.

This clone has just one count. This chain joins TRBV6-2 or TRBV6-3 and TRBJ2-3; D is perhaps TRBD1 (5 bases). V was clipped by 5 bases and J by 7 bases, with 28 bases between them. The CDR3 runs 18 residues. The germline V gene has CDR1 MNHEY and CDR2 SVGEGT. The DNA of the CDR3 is TGTGCCAGCAGTCCAGCACCAGGGTTTGTTTCTAGGATGAATACGCAGTATTTT. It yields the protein CASSPAPGFVSRMNTQYF.

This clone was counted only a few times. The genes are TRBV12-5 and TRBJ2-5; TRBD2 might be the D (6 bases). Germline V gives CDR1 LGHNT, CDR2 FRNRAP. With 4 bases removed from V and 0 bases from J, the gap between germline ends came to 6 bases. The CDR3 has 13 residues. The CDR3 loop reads CASGSGDQETQYF. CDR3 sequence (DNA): TGTGCTAGTGGTTCGGGGGACCAAGAGACCCAGTACTTC.

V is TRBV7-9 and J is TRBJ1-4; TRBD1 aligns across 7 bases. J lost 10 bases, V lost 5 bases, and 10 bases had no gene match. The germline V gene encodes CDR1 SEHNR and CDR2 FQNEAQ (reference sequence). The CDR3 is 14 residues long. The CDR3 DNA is TGTGCCAGCAGCGAGACAGGGCTAAGGACAAAACTGTTTTTT. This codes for CASSETGLRTKLFF. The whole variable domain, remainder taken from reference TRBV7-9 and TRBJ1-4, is DTGVSQNPRHKITKRGQNVTFRCDPISEHNRLYWYRQTLGQGPEFLTYFQNEAQLEKSRLLSDRFSAERPKGSFSTLEIQRTEQGDSAMYLCASSETGLRTKLFFGSGTQLSVL.

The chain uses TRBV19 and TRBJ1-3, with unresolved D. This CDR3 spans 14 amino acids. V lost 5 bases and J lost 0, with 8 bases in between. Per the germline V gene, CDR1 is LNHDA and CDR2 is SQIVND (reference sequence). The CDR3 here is CASSRVNSGNTIYF. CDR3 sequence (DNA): TGTGCCAGTAGTCGGGTGAACTCTGGAAACACCATATATTTT.

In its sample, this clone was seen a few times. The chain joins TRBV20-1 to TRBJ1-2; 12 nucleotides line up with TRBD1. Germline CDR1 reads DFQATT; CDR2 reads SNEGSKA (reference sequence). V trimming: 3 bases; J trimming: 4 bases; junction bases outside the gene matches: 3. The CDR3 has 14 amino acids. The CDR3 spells CSASGTGGFYGYTF. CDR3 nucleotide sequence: TGCAGTGCTAGTGGGACAGGGGGCTTCTATGGCTACACCTTC.

The CDR3 protein is CASNAGRMTGELFF. For the CDR3, the DNA is TGTGCCAGCAATGCAGGGCGGATGACCGGGGAGCTGTTTTTT. V is TRBV2 and J is TRBJ2-2; D possibly corresponds to TRBD1 (5 bases). Looked up from germline, CDR1 is SNHLY and CDR2 is FYNNEI. The CDR3 has 14 residues. The ends were cut back, 7 bases at V and 5 bases at J, with 14 bases in the middle.

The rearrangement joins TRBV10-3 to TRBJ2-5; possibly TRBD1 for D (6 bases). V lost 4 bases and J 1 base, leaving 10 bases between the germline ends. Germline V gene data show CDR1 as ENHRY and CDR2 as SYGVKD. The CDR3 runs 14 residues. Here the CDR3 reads CAISAPDSQETQYF. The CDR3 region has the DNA TGTGCCATCAGTGCACCGGACAGCCAAGAGACCCAGTACTTC.

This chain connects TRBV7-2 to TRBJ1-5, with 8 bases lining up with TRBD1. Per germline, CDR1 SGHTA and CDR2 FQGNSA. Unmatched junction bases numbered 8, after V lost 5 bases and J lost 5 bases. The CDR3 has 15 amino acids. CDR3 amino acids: CASSRRTGTDQPQHF. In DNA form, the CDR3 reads TGTGCCAGCAGCCGGAGGACAGGGACGGATCAGCCCCAGCATTTT.

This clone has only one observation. The CDR3: CASIPSRAGVPDEQYF. CDR3 nucleotide sequence: TGTGCCAGCATCCCCTCGAGAGCGGGAGTACCGGACGAGCAGTACTTC. V gene TRBV28 combines with J gene TRBJ2-7; 8 nucleotides match TRBD2. The V segment lost 7 bases and the J segment 5 bases; nucleotides outside the gene matches: 16. Looked up from germline, CDR1 is MDHEN and CDR2 is SYDVKM. The CDR3 totals 16 residues.

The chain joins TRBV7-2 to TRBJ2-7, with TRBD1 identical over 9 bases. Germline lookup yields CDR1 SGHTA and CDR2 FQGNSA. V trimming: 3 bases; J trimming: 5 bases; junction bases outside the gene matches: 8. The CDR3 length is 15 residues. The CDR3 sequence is CASSFHGTGLNEQYF. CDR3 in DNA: TGTGCCAGCAGCTTTCACGGGACAGGGCTCAACGAGCAGTACTTC.

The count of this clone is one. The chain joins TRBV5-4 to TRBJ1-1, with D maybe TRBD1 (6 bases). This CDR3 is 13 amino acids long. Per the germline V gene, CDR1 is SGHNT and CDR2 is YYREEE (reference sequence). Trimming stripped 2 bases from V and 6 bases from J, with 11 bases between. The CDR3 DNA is TGTGCCAGCAGCTTCGGGGGGCGCCCTGAAGCTTTCTTT. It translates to CASSFGGRPEAFF. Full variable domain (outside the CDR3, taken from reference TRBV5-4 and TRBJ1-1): ETGVTQSPTHLIKTRGQQVTLRCSSQSGHNTVSWYQQALGQGPQFIFQYYREEENGRGNFPPRFSGLQFPNYSSELNVNALELDDSALYLCASSFGGRPEAFFGQGTRLTVV.

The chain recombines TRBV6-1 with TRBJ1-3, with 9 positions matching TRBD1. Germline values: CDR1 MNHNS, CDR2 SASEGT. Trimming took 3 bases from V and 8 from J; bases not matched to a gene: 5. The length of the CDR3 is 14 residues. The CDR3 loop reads CASSEPGQGYTIYF. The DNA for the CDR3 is TGTGCCAGCAGTGAGCCGGGACAGGGATACACCATATATTTT.

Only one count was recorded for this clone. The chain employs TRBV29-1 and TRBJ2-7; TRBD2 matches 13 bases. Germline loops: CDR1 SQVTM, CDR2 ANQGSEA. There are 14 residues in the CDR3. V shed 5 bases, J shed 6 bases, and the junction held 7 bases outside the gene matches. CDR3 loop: CSVSTSGRASEQYF. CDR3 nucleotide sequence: TGCAGCGTTTCCACTAGCGGGAGGGCCTCCGAGCAGTACTTC.

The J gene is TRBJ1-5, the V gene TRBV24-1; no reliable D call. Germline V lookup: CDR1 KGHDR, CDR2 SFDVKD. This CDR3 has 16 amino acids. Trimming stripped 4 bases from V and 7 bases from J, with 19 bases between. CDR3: CATSESRGSRAQPQHF. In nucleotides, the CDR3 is TGTGCCACCAGTGAATCTCGCGGGAGTCGGGCGCAGCCCCAGCATTTT.

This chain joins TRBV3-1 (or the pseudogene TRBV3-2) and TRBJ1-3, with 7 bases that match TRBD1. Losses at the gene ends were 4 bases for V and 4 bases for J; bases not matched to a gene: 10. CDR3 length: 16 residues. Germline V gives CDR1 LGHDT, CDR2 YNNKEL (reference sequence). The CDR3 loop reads CASSRVDRAGGNTIYF. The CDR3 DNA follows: TGTGCCAGCAGCCGAGTAGACAGGGCGGGAGGAAACACCATATATTTT.

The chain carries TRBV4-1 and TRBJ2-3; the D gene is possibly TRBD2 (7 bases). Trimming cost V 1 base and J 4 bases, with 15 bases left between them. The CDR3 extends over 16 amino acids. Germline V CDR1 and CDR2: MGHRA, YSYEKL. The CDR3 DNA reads TGCGCCAGCAGCCAAGGGGTCTGGGGGGGCGCAGATACGCAGTATTTT. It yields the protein CASSQGVWGGADTQYF.

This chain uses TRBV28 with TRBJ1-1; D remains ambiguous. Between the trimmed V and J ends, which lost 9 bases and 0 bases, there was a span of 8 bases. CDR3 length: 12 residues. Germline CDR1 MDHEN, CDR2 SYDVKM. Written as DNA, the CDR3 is TGTGCCAGTAGACATATGAACACTGAAGCTTTCTTT. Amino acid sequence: CASRHMNTEAFF. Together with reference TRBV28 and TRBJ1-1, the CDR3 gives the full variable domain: DVKVTQSSRYLVKRTGEKVFLECVQDMDHENMFWYRQDPGLGLRLIYFSYDVKMKEKGDIPEGYSVSREKKERFSLILESASTNQTSMYLCASRHMNTEAFFGQGTRLTVV.

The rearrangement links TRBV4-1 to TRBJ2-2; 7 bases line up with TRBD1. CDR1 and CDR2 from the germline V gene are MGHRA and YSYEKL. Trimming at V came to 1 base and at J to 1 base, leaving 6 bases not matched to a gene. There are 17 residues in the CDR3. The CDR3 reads CASSQVHRDRNTGELFF. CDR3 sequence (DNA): TGCGCCAGCAGCCAAGTTCACCGGGACAGGAACACCGGGGAGCTGTTTTTT.

The CDR3 loop reads CSVFAGVSGNTIYF. CDR3 sequence (DNA): TGCAGCGTTTTTGCAGGGGTCTCTGGAAACACCATATATTTT. This rearrangement joins TRBV29-1 to TRBJ1-3, with D possibly matching TRBD1 (6 bases). Trimming left V 5 bases short and J 0 bases short, with 11 bases between. Germline V gene data show CDR1 as SQVTM and CDR2 as ANQGSEA. The CDR3 is 14 residues long. The whole variable domain, filled in from reference TRBV29-1 and TRBJ1-3, reads SAVISQKPSRDICQRGTSLTIQCQVDSQVTMMFWYRQQPGQSLTLIATANQGSEATYESGFVIDKFPISRPNLTFSTLTVSNMSPEDSSIYLCSVFAGVSGNTIYFGEGSWLTVV.